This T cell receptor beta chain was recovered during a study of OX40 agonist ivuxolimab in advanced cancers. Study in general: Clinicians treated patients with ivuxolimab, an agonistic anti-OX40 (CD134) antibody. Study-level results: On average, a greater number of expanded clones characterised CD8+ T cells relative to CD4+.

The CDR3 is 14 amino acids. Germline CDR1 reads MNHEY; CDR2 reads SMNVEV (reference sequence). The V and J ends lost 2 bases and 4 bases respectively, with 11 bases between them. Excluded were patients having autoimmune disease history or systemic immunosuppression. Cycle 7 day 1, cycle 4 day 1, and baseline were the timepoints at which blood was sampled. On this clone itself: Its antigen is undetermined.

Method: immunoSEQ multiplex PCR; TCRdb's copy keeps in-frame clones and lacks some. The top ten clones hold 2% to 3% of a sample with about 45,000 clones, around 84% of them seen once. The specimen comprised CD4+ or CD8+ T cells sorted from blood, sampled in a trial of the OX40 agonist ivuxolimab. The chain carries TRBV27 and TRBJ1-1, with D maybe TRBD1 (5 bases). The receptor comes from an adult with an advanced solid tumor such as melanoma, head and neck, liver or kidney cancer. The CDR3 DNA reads TGTGCCAGCAGTTTACCAGGGTCGGCCACTGAAGCTTTCTTT. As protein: CASSLPGSATEAFF.